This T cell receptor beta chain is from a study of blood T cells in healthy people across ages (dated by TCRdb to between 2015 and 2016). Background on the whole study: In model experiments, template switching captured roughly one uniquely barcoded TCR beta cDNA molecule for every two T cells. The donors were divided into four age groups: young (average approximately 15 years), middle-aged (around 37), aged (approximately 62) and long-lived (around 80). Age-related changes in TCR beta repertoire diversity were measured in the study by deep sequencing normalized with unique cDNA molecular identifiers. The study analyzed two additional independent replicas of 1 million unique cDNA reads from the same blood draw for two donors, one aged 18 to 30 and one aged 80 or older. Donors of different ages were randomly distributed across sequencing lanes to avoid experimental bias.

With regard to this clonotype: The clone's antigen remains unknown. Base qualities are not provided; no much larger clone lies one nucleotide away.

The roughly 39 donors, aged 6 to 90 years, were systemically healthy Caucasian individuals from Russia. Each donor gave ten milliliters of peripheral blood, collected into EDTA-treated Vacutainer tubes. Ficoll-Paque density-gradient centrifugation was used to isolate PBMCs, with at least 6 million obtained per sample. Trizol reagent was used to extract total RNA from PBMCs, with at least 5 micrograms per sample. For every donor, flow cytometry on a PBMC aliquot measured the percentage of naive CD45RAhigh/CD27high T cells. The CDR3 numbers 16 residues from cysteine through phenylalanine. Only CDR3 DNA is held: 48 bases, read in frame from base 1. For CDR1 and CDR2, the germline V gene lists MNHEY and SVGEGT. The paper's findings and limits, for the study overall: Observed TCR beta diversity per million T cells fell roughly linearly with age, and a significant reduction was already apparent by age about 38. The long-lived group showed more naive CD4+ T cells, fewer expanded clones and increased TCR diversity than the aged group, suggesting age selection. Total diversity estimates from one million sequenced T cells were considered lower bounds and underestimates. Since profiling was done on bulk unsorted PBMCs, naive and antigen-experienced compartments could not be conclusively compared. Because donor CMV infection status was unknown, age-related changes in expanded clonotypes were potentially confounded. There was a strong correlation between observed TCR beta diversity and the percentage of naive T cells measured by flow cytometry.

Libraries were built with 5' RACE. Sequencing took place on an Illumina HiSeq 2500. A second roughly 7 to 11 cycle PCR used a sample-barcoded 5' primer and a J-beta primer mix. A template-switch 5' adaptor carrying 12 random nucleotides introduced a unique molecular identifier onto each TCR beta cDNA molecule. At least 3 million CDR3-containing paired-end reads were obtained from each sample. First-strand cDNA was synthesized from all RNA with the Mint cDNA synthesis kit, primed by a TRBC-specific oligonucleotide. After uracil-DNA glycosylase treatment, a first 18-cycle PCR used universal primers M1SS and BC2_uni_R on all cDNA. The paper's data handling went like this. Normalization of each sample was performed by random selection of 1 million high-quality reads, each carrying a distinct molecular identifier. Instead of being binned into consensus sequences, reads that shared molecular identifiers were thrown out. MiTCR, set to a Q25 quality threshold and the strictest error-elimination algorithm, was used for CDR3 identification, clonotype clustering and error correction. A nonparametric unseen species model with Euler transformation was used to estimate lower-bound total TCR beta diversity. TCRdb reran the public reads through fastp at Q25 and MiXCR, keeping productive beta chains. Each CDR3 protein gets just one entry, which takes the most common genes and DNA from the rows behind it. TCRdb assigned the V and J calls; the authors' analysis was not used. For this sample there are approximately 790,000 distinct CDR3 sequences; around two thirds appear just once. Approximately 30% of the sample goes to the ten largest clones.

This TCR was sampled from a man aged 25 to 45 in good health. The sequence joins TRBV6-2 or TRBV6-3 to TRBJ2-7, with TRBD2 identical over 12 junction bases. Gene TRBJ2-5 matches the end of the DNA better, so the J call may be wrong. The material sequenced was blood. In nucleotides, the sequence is TGTGCCAGCAGCCCCACGACTAGCGGGGGCCAAGAGACCCAGTACTTC. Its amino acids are CASSPTTSGGQETQYF.